The next 15 T cell receptor beta chains were all read from a single sample in a study of T cells in Graves' hyperthyroidism and ophthalmopathy. Researchers took RNA transcripts and amplified the TCR beta CDR3 regions from them. TCR CDR3 regions were first amplified by RT-PCR with HTBI primers. TCRdb used MiXCR to reprocess the multiplex PCR reads, holding one entry per CDR3 protein. Among 110,000 to 150,000 distinct CDR3 sequences listed, approximately 20% were seen once. The material sequenced was blood. The source is a woman aged 45-65 years with Graves' hyperthyroidism that later progressed to Graves' ophthalmopathy.

This clonotype was picked up many times. V and J are TRBV28 and TRBJ1-5; D call uncertain. Per germline, CDR1 MDHEN and CDR2 SYDVKM. The CDR3 is 12 residues long. Trimming stripped 6 bases from V and 6 bases from J, with 9 bases between. The CDR3 sequence is CASRDTPQPQHF. The CDR3 DNA reads TGTGCCAGCAGAGATACCCCTCAGCCCCAGCATTTT.

This clonotype showed up many times. The chain is built from TRBV2 and TRBJ2-6, with 9 bases fitting TRBD1. With V trimmed by 3 bases and J by 2 bases, 8 bases remained unmatched. CDR1 SNHLY and CDR2 FYNNEI come from the germline V gene. This CDR3 contains 18 residues. The DNA of the CDR3 is TGTGCCAGCAGTGATCGCCGGGACAGGGTGGCTGGGGCCAACGTCCTGACTTTC. Amino acids: CASSDRRDRVAGANVLTF.

The gene calls are TRBV20-1 and TRBJ2-7, with 10 positions matching TRBD2. Germline V CDR1 and CDR2: DFQATT, SNEGSKA (reference sequence). V dropped 3 bases and J dropped 6; count of bases not matched to a gene: 14. CDR3 length equals 16 residues. The CDR3 region is CSASKGGGLAGAEQYF. The CDR3 DNA reads as TGCAGTGCTAGCAAAGGGGGGGGGCTAGCGGGAGCCGAGCAGTACTTC.

The chain combines TRBV28 with TRBJ1-1; D is perhaps TRBD1 (6 bases). The V gene's germline CDR1 is MDHEN and CDR2 SYDVKM. This CDR3 is 15 amino acids long. Trimming took 6 bases from V and 3 from J, leaving 17 bases between them. The CDR3 DNA sequence: TGTGCCAGCAGCCACCTCGGACAGTTGGACACTGAAGCTTTCTTT. Translated, it gives CASSHLGQLDTEAFF.

This clonotype was found many times. The genes are TRBV27 and TRBJ2-7; 11 nucleotides match TRBD2. Looked up from germline, CDR1 is MNHEY and CDR2 is SMNVEV (reference sequence). The CDR3 spans 16 residues. V shed 1 base and J 2 bases; nucleotides not matched to a gene: 4. In nucleotides, the CDR3 is TGTGCCAGCAGTTTATGGGGACTAGCGGCTACCTACGAGCAGTACTTC. It yields the protein CASSLWGLAATYEQYF.

This clonotype was observed a few times. V and J are TRBV6-1 and TRBJ2-7, with 9 bases lining up with TRBD1. This CDR3 has 15 amino acids. Trimming cost V 6 bases and J 3 bases; bases outside gene matches: 9. CDR1 MNHNS and CDR2 SASEGT come from the germline V gene. In DNA, the CDR3 is TGTGCCAGCAGCATCCGGGGACAGGGAGTCTACGAGCAGTACTTC. This encodes CASSIRGQGVYEQYF.

The genes are TRBV24-1 and TRBJ2-1; 7 bases agree with TRBD1. Germline CDR1 reads KGHDR; CDR2 reads SFDVKD. The CDR3 length is 12 residues. V shed 7 bases and J 9 bases; nucleotides not matched to a gene: 5. The CDR3 nucleotides are TGTGCCACCAGACAGGGGTGGGGTGAGCAGTTCTTC. Translated: CATRQGWGEQFF.

The rearrangement joins TRBV30 to TRBJ2-5; 9 nucleotides line up with TRBD1. The CDR3 is 14 amino acids. Trimming cost V 3 bases and J 5 bases; bases outside gene matches: 7. Germline-derived CDR1 and CDR2 are GTSNPN and SVGIG (reference sequence). The CDR3 spells CAWRGTGWYETQYF. CDR3 nucleotides: TGTGCCTGGAGGGGGACAGGGTGGTACGAGACCCAGTACTTC.

This clonotype was picked up many times. The genes are TRBV2 and TRBJ2-1; 7 nucleotides agree with TRBD1. CDR1 SNHLY and CDR2 FYNNEI come from the germline V gene. This CDR3 has 13 residues. The V gene end was trimmed by 6 bases and the J gene end by 10 bases; junction bases not matched to a gene: 9. CDR3 DNA sequence: TGTGCCAGCAGCCGACAGGGCCTCGGGGAGCAGTTCTTC. Translated, it gives CASSRQGLGEQFF.

The chain combines TRBV19 with TRBJ2-2; D unclear. Between the trimmed V and J ends, which lost 8 bases and 5 bases, there was a span of 9 bases. This CDR3 contains 12 residues. Looked up from germline, CDR1 is LNHDA and CDR2 is SQIVND (reference sequence). DNA of the CDR3: TGTGCCAGTGAAGTCGGGACCGGGGAGCTGTTTTTT. Protein: CASEVGTGELFF. The whole variable domain, remainder taken from reference TRBV19 and TRBJ2-2, is DGGITQSPKYLFRKEGQNVTLSCEQNLNHDAMYWYRQDPGQGLRLIYYSQIVNDFQKGDIAEGYSVSREKKESFPLTVTSAQKNPTAFYLCASEVGTGELFFGEGSRLTVL.

This clonotype was seen a handful of times. V gene TRBV7-3 combines with J gene TRBJ2-2; TRBD2 matches at 8 bases. The J segment lost 2 bases and the V segment lost 6 bases, leaving 5 bases of the junction unmatched. The CDR3 has 15 amino acids. Germline V gives CDR1 SGHTA, CDR2 FQGTGA. The CDR3 spells CASRATSGNTGELFF. CDR3 in DNA: TGTGCCAGCAGGGCAACTAGCGGCAACACCGGGGAGCTGTTTTTT.

In the case of this clonotype: Compared with germline, one end of the junction differs, possibly owing to a read error. This sequence joins TRBV2 and TRBJ1-2, with no clear D. CDR1 is SNHLY and CDR2 is FYNNEI in the germline V gene. The CDR3 runs to 14 residues. This chain's CDR3 is CASSGRLAGYGYTF. The CDR3 DNA is TGTGCTAGCAGTGGACGGTTAGCCGGATATGGCTACACCTTC.

The V and J genes are TRBV7-2 and TRBJ1-1; D ambiguous. The V gene lost 3 bases and the J gene lost 10 bases, with 9 bases spanning the gap. CDR1 and CDR2 from the germline V gene are SGHTA and FQGNSA. The CDR3 runs 11 residues. The CDR3 nucleotides read TGTGCCAGCAGCTTGACATCTGGAGCTTTCTTT. It translates to CASSLTSGAFF. The full variable domain, with the rest looked up from reference TRBV7-2 and TRBJ1-1, is GAGVSQSPSNKVTEKGKDVELRCDPISGHTALYWYRQSLGQGLEFLIYFQGNSAPDKSGLPSDRFSAERTGGSVSTLTIQRTQQEDSAVYLCASSLTSGAFFGQGTRLTVV.

This clonotype was observed at least ten times. The V and J genes are TRBV12-3 or TRBV12-4 and TRBJ2-1, with 9 bases aligning to TRBD1. V was pared by 5 bases and J by 6 bases, with 8 bases of the junction left unmatched. CDR3 length: 15 residues. The CDR3 nucleotides are TGTGCCAGCAGTAGGGGACAGGGACCCTCCAATGAGCAGTTCTTC. Encoded protein: CASSRGQGPSNEQFF.

This clonotype appeared a few times. V is TRBV6-5 and J is TRBJ1-5; D is unclear. This CDR3 is 13 amino acids long. From germline, CDR1 is MNHEY and CDR2 SVGAGI. Between the trimmed V and J ends, which lost 2 bases and 4 bases, there was a span of 6 bases. The CDR3 loop is CASSYEANQPQHF. The CDR3 DNA reads TGTGCCAGCAGTTACGAGGCGAATCAGCCCCAGCATTTT.